The clone carrying this TCR beta chain was found a few times. What it binds is not known. This CDR3 region has 15 residues. Trimming pared 0 bases from V and 1 base from J, leaving 12 bases between. CDR1 and CDR2 (germline): DFQATT, SNEGSKA (reference sequence). These data come from a study of identical twins. Study results and limitations: Among out-of-frame alpha sequences shared by twins, low generation probability occurred in excess. The authors drew conclusions from cross-sectional statistical analysis rather than following the same donors. Beta out-of-frame sequences displayed a weaker excess of sharing between twins.

Via MiXCR, TCRdb re-called the 5' RACE reads, giving one row per CDR3 protein. The sample shows under 250,000 distinct CDR3 sequences, approximately 7.8% of them seen only once. Every sampled donor was Caucasian and healthy. Another study also made use of these data, one on yellow fever vaccine responses in identical twins.

The chain recombines TRBV20-1 with TRBJ1-2, with D perhaps matching TRBD1 (6 bases). Sequenced: CD8+ T cells sorted from blood. The receptor comes from a woman younger than 35 in good health. The CDR3 protein is CSARDRAGVNYGYTF. The DNA of the CDR3 is TGCAGTGCTAGAGATCGGGCAGGGGTTAACTATGGCTACACCTTC.